The TCR beta chain under discussion was sequenced for a study of PD-1 blockade in mismatch repair-deficient tumors. About the study: All were previously treated, progressing patients with 12 mismatch repair-deficient cancer types.

As regards this clone: Antigen: not known.

Time point denoted: archival surgical resection tumor tissue. Study observations and caveats: Rapid post-treatment expansion, then contraction, generally preceding radiologic response, marked tumor-resident clones.

The junction had 9 bases not matched to a gene; V was cut back by 6 bases and J by 1 base. Germline V CDR1 and CDR2: SEHNR, FQNEAQ (reference sequence). CDR3 size: 16 residues. Sequenced by immunoSEQ multiplex PCR; TCRdb stores in-frame clones only, minus some. The table records about 3,700 clones, 78% of them present only once. The sample here was primary tumor tissue, taken from a patient treated with pembrolizumab. The sequence was collected from an adult with mismatch repair-deficient cancer. This chain joins TRBV7-9 and TRBJ2-3; 8 nucleotides line up with TRBD1. The CDR3 nucleotides read TGTGCCAGCAGTTTGGGGTCAGGGGGCCGCACAGATACGCAGTATTTT. Protein: CASSLGSGGRTDTQYF.